This passage covers 15 T cell receptor beta chains from one sample sequenced in a study of tumour-infiltrating T cells in Burkitt lymphoma. The repertoire was sequenced with immunoSEQ multiplex PCR; TCRdb's copy has only in-frame clones and lacks some. The sample holds roughly 1,100 clones, approximately 17% seen once. Input material: tumor tissue. The receptors come from a human donor with Burkitt lymphoma.

This clone was detected a few times. The J gene is TRBJ1-1, the V gene TRBV19, with a weak D call TRBD1 (5 bases). This CDR3 comprises 13 residues. Germline V gives CDR1 LNHDA, CDR2 SQIVND (reference sequence). V dropped 7 bases and J dropped 1 base, with 10 bases sitting between them. The CDR3: CASTATGNTEAFF. DNA for the CDR3: TGTGCCAGTACCGCAACAGGGAACACTGAAGCTTTCTTT. Using reference TRBV19 and TRBJ1-1 for the parts outside the CDR3, the full variable domain is DGGITQSPKYLFRKEGQNVTLSCEQNLNHDAMYWYRQDPGQGLRLIYYSQIVNDFQKGDIAEGYSVSREKKESFPLTVTSAQKNPTAFYLCASTATGNTEAFFGQGTRLTVV.

This clone is large in the sample. The identical CDR3 is also encoded by other nucleotide sequences in the sample. V usage is TRBV5-1 and J usage is TRBJ2-7, with D perhaps TRBD1 (6 bases). CDR1 is SGHRS, CDR2 YFSETQ, per germline. This CDR3 has 13 amino acids. The V end lost 4 bases, the J end lost 4 bases, and 12 bases lay between the germline ends. The CDR3 DNA follows: TGCGCCAGCAGCCCCGGGACAAATTACGAGCAGTACTTC. The encoded protein is CASSPGTNYEQYF.

This clone was seen more than once but under ten times. The chain couples TRBV29-1 to TRBJ2-3; the D is unclear. V was trimmed by 4 bases and J by 5 bases, leaving 7 bases between them. CDR1 and CDR2 from the germline V gene are SQVTM and ANQGSEA. The CDR3 runs 11 residues. The CDR3 reads CSVGLGDTQYF. The DNA of the CDR3 is TGCAGCGTTGGTTTGGGAGATACGCAGTATTTT.

This clone was detected only a few times. The chain links TRBV14 to TRBJ1-6, with 9 bases fitting TRBD1. The CDR3 totals 17 residues. J gave up 3 bases and V 1 base, and 4 bases lay outside the gene matches. Per the germline V gene, CDR1 is SGHDN and CDR2 is FVKESK. In nucleotides, the CDR3 is TGTGCCAGCAGCCAAGCACGGACAGGGGTCTATAATTCACCCCTCCACTTT. The encoded protein is CASSQARTGVYNSPLHF.

The rearrangement links TRBV4-1 to TRBJ1-4; D may be TRBD1 (6 bases). The CDR3 totals 16 residues. V lost 1 base to trimming and J lost 8 bases, with 17 bases between them. CDR1 is MGHRA and CDR2 is YSYEKL in the germline V gene. The CDR3 region has the DNA TGCGCCAGCAGCCAAGGAAGGACAGCCGGGGGGGAAAAACTGTTTTTT. Encoded protein: CASSQGRTAGGEKLFF.

This clone was counted once. The chain couples TRBV15 to TRBJ2-7; 11 nucleotides line up with TRBD2. V gave up 1 base and J gave up 3 bases; unmatched junction bases: 5. The CDR3 sequence is 16 residues long. Per the germline V gene, CDR1 is LNHNV and CDR2 is YYDKDF (reference sequence). The CDR3 DNA sequence: TGTGCCACCAGCAGAGTTGAACTAGCGGGAGTCTACGAGCAGTACTTC. This codes for CATSRVELAGVYEQYF.

The CDR3 loop is CASSILWGDTEAFF. CDR3 DNA sequence: TGTGCCAGTAGTATTCTATGGGGTGACACTGAAGCTTTCTTT. This sequence joins TRBV19 and TRBJ1-1; no definite D call. Germline V gene sequence: CDR1 LNHDA, CDR2 SQIVND (reference sequence). Trimming pared 3 bases from V and 3 bases from J, leaving 11 bases between. This CDR3 spans 14 amino acids.

The CDR3: CASSQRRLGSGGNEQFF. In nucleotides, the CDR3 is TGTGCCAGCAGCCAACGGCGGCTAGGGAGCGGGGGGAATGAGCAGTTCTTC. The chain recombines TRBV4-2 with TRBJ2-1; TRBD2 agrees at 9 bases. The CDR3 has 17 amino acids. CDR1 LGHNA and CDR2 YNFKEQ come from the germline V gene. The J segment lost 7 bases and the V segment lost 2 bases, leaving 12 bases of the junction unmatched.

The J gene is TRBJ2-7, the V gene TRBV15; D remains ambiguous. The CDR3 totals 21 residues. The ends were cut back, 0 bases at V and 4 bases at J, with 31 bases in the middle. From germline, CDR1 is LNHNV and CDR2 YYDKDF (reference sequence). The CDR3 spells CATSRDLNPEPRWPPRYEQYF. CDR3 coding DNA: TGTGCCACCAGCAGAGATCTCAACCCGGAGCCCCGATGGCCTCCGAGATACGAGCAGTACTTC.

This clone was found a few times. This chain joins TRBV7-9 and TRBJ2-3, with D maybe TRBD1 (7 bases). V lost 6 bases to trimming and J lost 1 base, with 14 bases between them. Germline-derived CDR1 and CDR2 are SEHNR and FQNEAQ (reference sequence). The CDR3 consists of 15 residues. CDR3 bases: TGTGCCAGCAGACCTCCAGGGGGGCGCACAGATACGCAGTATTTT. Protein: CASRPPGGRTDTQYF.

This sequence joins TRBV20-1 and TRBJ2-5; D gene uncertain. The CDR3 spans 11 residues. V lost 2 bases to trimming and J lost 5 bases, with 6 bases between them. Germline loops: CDR1 DFQATT, CDR2 SNEGSKA (reference sequence). The CDR3 protein is CSARPEETQYF. The CDR3 DNA reads as TGCAGTGCTAGACCCGAGGAGACCCAGTACTTC.

This chain's CDR3 is CASFDIPTEAFF. In DNA, the CDR3 is TGCGCCAGCTTTGACATCCCGACTGAAGCTTTCTTT. The chain has TRBV10-2 and TRBJ1-1, with unresolved D. The CDR3 length is 12 residues. The V gene lost 8 bases and the J gene lost 5 bases, with 12 bases spanning the gap. Germline V gene data show CDR1 as WSHSY and CDR2 as SAAADI.

The chain combines TRBV9 with TRBJ1-2, with 8 positions matching TRBD1. From germline, CDR1 is SGDLS and CDR2 YYNGEE. The CDR3 extends over 15 amino acids. Trimming cost V 0 bases and J 5 bases; bases outside gene matches: 6. The CDR3 loop reads CASSVETGDPYGYTF. The DNA for the CDR3 is TGTGCCAGCAGCGTAGAGACAGGGGACCCGTATGGCTACACCTTC.

J is TRBJ2-1 and V is TRBV27; D not certain. The CDR3 runs to 17 residues. V lost 4 bases and J 0 bases, leaving 16 bases between the germline ends. The germline gives CDR1 MNHEY, CDR2 SMNVEV (reference sequence). The CDR3 nucleotides read TGTGCCAGCAGTTCATGGGCATGGGCCAGCTCCTACAATGAGCAGTTCTTC. It codes for CASSSWAWASSYNEQFF.

V gene TRBV5-1 combines with J gene TRBJ2-7; 10 bases match TRBD1. Trimming cost V 1 base and J 7 bases; bases outside gene matches: 11. From germline, CDR1 is SGHRS and CDR2 YFSETQ. The CDR3 extends over 16 amino acids. CDR3 coding DNA: TGCGCCAGCAGCTTGCTGGACAGGGGGGGGCCTGGTGAGCAGTACTTC. Translating gives CASSLLDRGGPGEQYF. Full variable domain (missing parts from reference TRBV5-1 and TRBJ2-7): KAGVTQTPRYLIKTRGQQVTLSCSPISGHRSVSWYQQTPGQGLQFLFEYFSETQRNKGNFPGRFSGRQFSNSRSEMNVSTLELGDSALYLCASSLLDRGGPGEQYFGPGTRLTVT.